The source of this TCR beta chain is a study of Ad26.COV2.S vaccination and SARS-CoV-2 variants. Study-level points and caveats: A substantial breadth of spike-specific CD8+ and CD4+ T cell responses after vaccination has been reported.

Documented treatment: around 19 received Ad26.COV2.S at low or high dose, single or two shots; about 5 received placebo; per-sample allocation not given. The study sampled participants on day 63 after the first vaccine or placebo injection. Cohort 1b enrolled adults aged 18-55 years in Boston. The shot given was an Ad26 vector that makes Wuhan-strain SARS-CoV-2 spike. V lost 4 bases, J lost 1 base, and 14 bases lay in between. Germline V CDR1 and CDR2: MGHRA, YSYEKL. The CDR3 has 16 amino acids. On this clone itself: Its specificity is not known.

TCRdb's copy holds only in-frame clones and misses some; the assay was immunoSEQ multiplex PCR. The table has approximately 300,000 clones, 85% seen once. The chain carries TRBV4-1 and TRBJ2-1; D is undetermined. The sample here was peripheral blood, taken in a trial of Ad26.COV2.S vaccine versus placebo. This receptor was taken from a person between 18 and 59 years old who received the Ad26.COV2.S COVID-19 vaccine or a placebo. The CDR3 region has the DNA TGCGCCAGCAGCCCCCTGACCAGTGCGTCCTACAATGAGCAGTTCTTC. This encodes CASSPLTSASYNEQFF.